One TCR beta chain is described in this entry. The specificity of this receptor is unknown. Per-base qualities were not stored, and no clone one base away is much larger. This specimen comes from a study of T-cell memory formation after mild COVID-19 (dated by TCRdb to the early 2020s). Broadly, across the study: TCR sequence clusters from the two donors were found to be largely donor specific. Two young, previously healthy adult volunteers made up the cohort, one male and one female. Longitudinal TCRalpha and TCRbeta repertoire sequencing tracked T-cell clones expanding and contracting after mild COVID-19 in two donors.

The paper as a whole reports these results and caveats: The detection of some responding clones in pre-infection memory suggests that pre-existing cross-reactive memory T cells joined the SARS-CoV-2 response. SARS-CoV-2 specificity of the second-wave clones peaking on day 37 was not confirmed. The study included only a couple of mild cases, and larger cohorts that include severe cases with pre-infection samples were judged to be necessary. Contracting CD4+ clones were located mainly in the CM and EM memory subsets, whereas CD8+ clones were found to be enriched in EMRA. Clones that contracted from day 15 to 85 showed balanced CD4/CD8 phenotypes, whereas a second wave of clones that expanded from day 15 to 37 leaned towards CD4+.

Ficoll-Paque density gradient centrifugation was used to isolate PBMCs. Sequencer: Illumina NovaSeq 6000. cDNA libraries for TCRalpha and TCRbeta were prepared by 5'RACE using constant-segment primers, with sample barcodes and unique molecular identifiers added. Trizol reagent was used to extract RNA from every sample. The libraries were amplified in two PCR steps, and the second step added a second sample barcode and Illumina TruSeq adapters. Sequencing of libraries was performed on an Illumina NovaSeq with 2 x 150 bp paired-end reads. The original methods were these. Reads were demultiplexed and collapsed into UMI-guided consensus sequences with migec v1.2.7. Using mixcr v2.1.11, UMI consensuses were aligned to TRA and TRB V and J templates and then assembled into clonotypes. Clonotypes were classified as expanded or contracted when called significant by both edgeR and NoisET, with noise models trained on biological replicates. For edgeR calls, the thresholds were a false discovery rate-adjusted p below 0.01 and a log2 fold-change of 1. PCA with hierarchical clustering of max-normalized trajectories of the 1000 most abundant clonotypes was used as exploratory dynamics analysis. The CD4 or CD8 phenotype of responding clones was assigned using the separately sequenced CD4+ and CD8+ repertoires. In TCRdb, the public reads were trimmed at Q25 with fastp and aligned with MiXCR, with productive beta chains retained. Rows matching on CDR3 protein sequence are summarized as one entry with the most common DNA and genes. The V and J calls follow TCRdb's processing rather than the paper's. A total of roughly 450,000 distinct CDR3 sequences appear in this sample, roughly 18% of them only once. The top ten hold under 25% of the sample.

This sequence was found in a man aged 18-30 years who had mild COVID-19 (a few samples of this study predate the infection). The sample titles of this study are shuffled in the database, so cell type and time point are left out; the donor was told from shared clones. Sequenced input: PBMCs or a T cell subset sorted from them (not recorded which).

The CDR3 here reads CASSPEGRGEKLFF. The DNA reads TGTGCCAGCAGCCCCGAGGGCAGGGGTGAAAAACTGTTTTTT. The rearranged chain carries TRBV11-2 and TRBJ1-4, with a tentative D gene TRBD1 over 6 matching bases. The V end loses 5 bases and the J end loses 7 bases, and a stretch of 14 bases separates them. The CDR3, from cysteine to phenylalanine, totals 14 residues. Only the CDR3 region is kept as DNA, spanning 42 bases read in frame from base 1. Based on the germline V gene, the CDR1 and CDR2 sequences are SGHAT and FQNNGV.